This TCR beta chain appears in the sequencing data of a study of blood T cell repertoires in COVID-19. Study summary: Material from acute and convalescent COVID-19 was sourced from the United States, Italy and Spain. T cells, B-cell-depleted T cells, or PBMCs provided the cDNA or gDNA that served as material.

Authors' processing steps: Amplification from reference gene primers served as the basis for estimated nucleated cell counts. Profiled with immunoSEQ multiplex PCR; TCRdb holds only in-frame clones, not every one. V, J and clone size derive from that table, while D and trimming were established from the DNA sequence. The table includes roughly 200,000 clones, 88% detected once. The sequenced material came from peripheral blood. The sequence was collected from a man younger than 35 with active or convalescent COVID-19.

The DNA for the CDR3 is TGTGCCAGCTCACCCGGGACAGATACTGGCTACACCTTC. It translates to CASSPGTDTGYTF. The V and J genes are TRBV18 and TRBJ1-2, with TRBD1 identical over 7 bases. From germline, CDR1 is KGHSH and CDR2 LQKENI. The V and J ends lost 3 bases and 7 bases, in that order; junction bases with no gene match: 5. CDR3 length: 13 residues. The entire variable domain, with the rest obtained from reference TRBV18 and TRBJ1-2, is as follows: NAGVMQNPRHLVRRRGQEARLRCSPMKGHSHVYWYRQLPEEGLKFMVYLQKENIIDESGMPKERFSAEFPKEGPSILRIQQVVRGDSAAYFCASSPGTDTGYTFGSGTRLTVV.